A single T cell receptor (beta chain) is shown here with its context. These data come from a study of blood T cell repertoires in COVID-19. For the study at large: Some COVID-19 samples were acute and others convalescent; all came from the United States, Italy and Spain. Nucleic acid was either cDNA or gDNA, and it came from T cells, B-cell-depleted T cells, or PBMCs.

V lost 7 bases and J lost 4; bases outside the gene matches: 21. There are 18 residues in the CDR3. Germline CDR1 reads MNHEY; CDR2 reads SMNVEV (reference sequence). In the source study's methods: Amplifying reference gene primers gave estimates of nucleated cell counts. Sequencing used immunoSEQ multiplex PCR; TCRdb keeps in-frame clones, though not all of them. D and trimming were read from the DNA, whereas the V and J calls and clone size are those reported in that table. Among about 14,000 clones, approximately 86% were seen once, and the ten largest hold 5% to 7%. The sequencing sample was made of peripheral blood. The J gene is TRBJ2-7, the V gene TRBV27; TRBD2 aligns across 8 bases. The source of this sequence is a human donor in a cohort sampled during active COVID-19. The DNA for the CDR3 is TGTGCCAGCACTCAAATCTGGGGAGCGGGAGCGGGCTCTTACGAGCAGTACTTC. Residues: CASTQIWGAGAGSYEQYF.